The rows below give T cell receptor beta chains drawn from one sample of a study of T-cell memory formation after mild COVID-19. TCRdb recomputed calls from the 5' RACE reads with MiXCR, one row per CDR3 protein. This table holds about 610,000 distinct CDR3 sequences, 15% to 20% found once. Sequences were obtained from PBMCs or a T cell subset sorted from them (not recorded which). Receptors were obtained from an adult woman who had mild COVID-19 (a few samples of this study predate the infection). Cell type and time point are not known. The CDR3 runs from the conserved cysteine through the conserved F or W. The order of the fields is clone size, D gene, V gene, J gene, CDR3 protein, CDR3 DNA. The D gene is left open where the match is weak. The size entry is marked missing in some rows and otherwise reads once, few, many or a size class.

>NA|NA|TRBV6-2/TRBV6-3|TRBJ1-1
CASSYPAGGYTEAFF
TGTGCCAGCAGTTACCCAGCGGGTGGCTACACTGAAGCTTTCTTT
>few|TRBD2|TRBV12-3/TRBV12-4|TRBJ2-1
CASSLRLAGGPREQFF
TGTGCCAGCAGTTTACGGCTAGCGGGGGGGCCGAGGGAGCAGTTCTTC
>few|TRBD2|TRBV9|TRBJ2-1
CASSEGTSGRLDEQFF
TGTGCCAGCAGCGAGGGGACTAGCGGGAGGTTAGATGAGCAGTTCTTC
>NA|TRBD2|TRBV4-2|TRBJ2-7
CASSQELAGGSSYEQYF
TGTGCCAGCAGCCAAGAACTAGCGGGAGGGAGCTCCTACGAGCAGTACTTC
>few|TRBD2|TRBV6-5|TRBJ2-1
CASSRGTSGLNEQFF
TGTGCCAGCAGCCGGGGGACTAGCGGTTTGAATGAGCAGTTCTTC
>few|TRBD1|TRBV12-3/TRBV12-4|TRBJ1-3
CASSTGQAASGNTIYF
TGTGCCAGCAGCACAGGACAGGCAGCCTCTGGAAACACCATATATTTT
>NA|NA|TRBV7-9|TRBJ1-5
CASSSAREGFQPQHF
TGTGCCAGCAGCTCAGCGAGGGAAGGTTTCCAGCCCCAGCATTTT
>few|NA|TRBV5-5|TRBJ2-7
CASSPGRESPYEQYF
TGTGCCAGCAGCCCAGGCAGGGAATCGCCCTACGAGCAGTACTTC
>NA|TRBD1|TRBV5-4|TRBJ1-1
CASSGVGTENTEAFF
TGTGCCAGCAGCGGGGTGGGGACAGAGAACACTGAAGCTTTCTTT
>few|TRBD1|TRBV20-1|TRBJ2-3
CRQTGGTDTQYF
TGCAGACAGACAGGGGGCACAGATACGCAGTATTTT
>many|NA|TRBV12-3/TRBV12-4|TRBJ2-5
CASSFRGETQYF
TGTGCCAGCAGCTTTCGGGGGGAGACCCAGTACTTC
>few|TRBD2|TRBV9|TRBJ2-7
CASSPGLAGSSYEQYF
TGTGCCAGCAGCCCAGGACTAGCGGGGTCCTCCTACGAGCAGTACTTC
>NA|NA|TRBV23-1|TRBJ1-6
CASSRLLIWGPSPLHF
TGCGCCAGCAGCCGACTCCTTATATGGGGGCCCTCACCCCTCCACTTT
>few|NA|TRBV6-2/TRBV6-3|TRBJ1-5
CASSYQGSNQPQHF
TGTGCCAGCAGTTATCAGGGTAGCAATCAGCCCCAGCATTTT
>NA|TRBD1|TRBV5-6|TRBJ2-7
CASSLWFRTGTYEQYF
TGTGCCAGCAGCTTGTGGTTCCGGACAGGGACGTACGAGCAGTACTTC
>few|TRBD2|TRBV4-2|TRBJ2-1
CASSQDTSGSYNEQFF
TGTGCCAGCAGCCAAGACACTAGCGGGTCCTACAATGAGCAGTTCTTC
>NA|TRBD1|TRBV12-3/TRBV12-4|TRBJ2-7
CASRPGTGTYEQYF
TGTGCCAGCAGACCCGGGACAGGAACCTACGAGCAGTACTTC
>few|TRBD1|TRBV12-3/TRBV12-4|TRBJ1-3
CASVGDSSGNTIYF
TGTGCCAGCGTAGGGGACAGCTCTGGAAACACCATATATTTT
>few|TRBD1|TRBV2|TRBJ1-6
CASNRDRGNSPLHF
TGTGCCAGCAATAGGGACAGGGGCAATTCACCCCTCCACTTT
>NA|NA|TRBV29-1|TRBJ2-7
CSVEARFATGPPYEQYF
TGCAGCGTTGAGGCCCGGTTCGCGACAGGCCCTCCCTACGAGCAGTACTTC
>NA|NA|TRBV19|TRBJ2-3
CASSPGLLSTDTQYF
TGTGCCAGTAGCCCCGGGCTTTTAAGCACAGATACGCAGTATTTT
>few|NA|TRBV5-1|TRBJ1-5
CASSVGTLTSNQPQHF
TGCGCCAGCAGCGTCGGGACACTAACCAGCAATCAGCCCCAGCATTTT
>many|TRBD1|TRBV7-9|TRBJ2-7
CASSLRDSSYEQYF
TGTGCCAGCAGCTTACGGGACAGCTCCTACGAGCAGTACTTC
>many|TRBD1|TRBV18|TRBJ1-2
CASSPPVGTGIDGYTF
TGTGCCAGCTCACCACCGGTGGGGACAGGGATCGATGGCTACACCTTC